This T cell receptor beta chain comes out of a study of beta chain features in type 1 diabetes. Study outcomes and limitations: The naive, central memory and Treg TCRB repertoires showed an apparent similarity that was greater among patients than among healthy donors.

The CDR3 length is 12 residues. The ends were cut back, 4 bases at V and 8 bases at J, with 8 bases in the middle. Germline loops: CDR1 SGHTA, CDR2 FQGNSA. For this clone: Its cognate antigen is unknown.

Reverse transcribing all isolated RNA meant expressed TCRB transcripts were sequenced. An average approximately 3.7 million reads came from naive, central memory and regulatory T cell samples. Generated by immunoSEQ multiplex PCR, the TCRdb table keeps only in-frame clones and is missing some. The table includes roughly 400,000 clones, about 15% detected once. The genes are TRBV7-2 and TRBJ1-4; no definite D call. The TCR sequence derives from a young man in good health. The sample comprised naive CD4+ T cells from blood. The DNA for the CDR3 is TGTGCCAGCAGCTACGGGAGCGAAAAACTGTTTTTT. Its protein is CASSYGSEKLFF.